Below, 20 T cell receptor beta chains from the same sample are listed, as sequenced in a study of T-cell reconstitution after alpha-beta-depleted transplantation in children listed by TCRdb under 2016. Per the publication, the treatment or condition label means: allogeneic hematopoietic cell transplantation with graft depleted of TCRalphabeta T cells and CD19 B cells. Library construction relied on PCR. Sequencing was performed on an Illumina HiSeq 2500. TCR libraries were prepared with molecular barcoding, using unique molecular identifiers to normalize TCRbeta repertoire quantification. TCRdb reanalyzed the raw reads on its own, using fastp at Q25 for trimming and MiXCR for clone calling, and kept in-frame beta chains. Rows merge per CDR3 protein into single entries with the most common DNA and genes. The sample table contains approximately 980,000 distinct CDR3 sequences; only one count was recorded for roughly 29% of them. The biggest ten clones account for roughly 31% of the sample.

The starting material was PBMCs, mostly from graft donor cells, obtained 360 days after TCRalphabeta/CD19-depleted stem cell transplant. These receptors all stem from a boy in the first two years of life who had a stem cell transplant for SCID, so the T cells may come from the graft donor.

This clonotype occurred once. The CDR3 reads CASSLRASGGVSSYEQYF. Written as DNA, the CDR3 is TGTGCCAGCAGCTTAAGGGCTAGCGGGGGGGTAAGCTCCTACGAGCAGTACTTC. The chain is built from TRBV7-8 and TRBJ2-7, with 12 bases identical to TRBD2. The germline gives CDR1 SGHVS, CDR2 FQNEAQ. The CDR3 runs 18 residues. Trimming removed 2 bases from V and 0 bases from J; junction bases left unmatched: 8.

This clonotype appeared many times. The V call is TRBV4-1, the J call TRBJ1-1; 7 bases line up with TRBD1. Per germline, CDR1 MGHRA and CDR2 YSYEKL. The CDR3 loop spans 15 amino acids. The V gene end was trimmed by 1 base and the J gene end by 5 bases; junction bases not matched to a gene: 7. The CDR3 sequence: CASSQGPGGITEAFF. The CDR3 DNA reads as TGCGCCAGCAGCCAAGGCCCAGGGGGTATTACTGAAGCTTTCTTT.

This clonotype has just a few counts. The gene calls are TRBV7-2 and TRBJ1-5, with 7 bases that match TRBD1. The V gene end was trimmed by 5 bases and the J gene end by 0 bases; junction bases not matched to a gene: 4. Per germline, CDR1 SGHTA and CDR2 FQGNSA. The length of the CDR3 is 15 residues. CDR3 residues: CASSLGQNSNQPQHF. CDR3 in DNA: TGTGCCAGCAGCCTGGGACAGAATAGCAATCAGCCCCAGCATTTT. Complete variable domain (other parts from reference TRBV7-2 and TRBJ1-5): GAGVSQSPSNKVTEKGKDVELRCDPISGHTALYWYRQSLGQGLEFLIYFQGNSAPDKSGLPSDRFSAERTGGSVSTLTIQRTQQEDSAVYLCASSLGQNSNQPQHFGDGTRLSIL.

The chain employs TRBV15 and TRBJ2-1; TRBD2 matches at 9 bases. V trimming: 0 bases; J trimming: 6 bases; junction bases outside the gene matches: 12. CDR3 length: 18 amino acids. Germline V gives CDR1 LNHNV, CDR2 YYDKDF (reference sequence). In nucleotides, the CDR3 is TGTGCCACCAGCAGAGAGTTGGGGGCGGGGGGGGCCAGCAATGAGCAGTTCTTC. It codes for CATSRELGAGGASNEQFF.

There are many counts of this clonotype. The rearrangement links TRBV20-1 to TRBJ2-5; possible D gene TRBD1, 6 bases. The CDR3 is 13 residues long. The ends were cut back, 2 bases at V and 5 bases at J, with 12 bases in the middle. The germline CDR1 and CDR2 sequences are DFQATT and SNEGSKA (reference sequence). Written as DNA, the CDR3 is TGCAGTGCTAGAACTACAGGGCGGGAGACCCAGTACTTC. It translates to CSARTTGRETQYF.

This clonotype was counted a few times. This rearrangement joins TRBV7-2 to TRBJ2-1; D is perhaps TRBD1 (5 bases). The CDR3 runs to 16 residues. Trimming stripped 1 base from V and 6 bases from J, with 16 bases between. Germline V gene sequence: CDR1 SGHTA, CDR2 FQGNSA. CDR3 bases: TGTGCCAGCAGCTTAGTCCCGGCCAGGGTGGGCAATGAGCAGTTCTTC. This sequence encodes CASSLVPARVGNEQFF.

This clonotype was seen at least ten times. The J gene is TRBJ2-7, the V gene TRBV7-2, with no clear D. The CDR3 is made up of 14 amino acids. The ends were cut back, 1 base at V and 0 bases at J, with 7 bases in the middle. The V gene's germline CDR1 is SGHTA and CDR2 FQGNSA. The DNA of the CDR3 is TGTGCCAGCAGCTTAGATAGCCTCTCCTACGAGCAGTACTTC. Translated, it gives CASSLDSLSYEQYF.

This clonotype was detected only a few times. V is TRBV5-6 and J is TRBJ1-2, with 8 bases fitting TRBD1. CDR1 and CDR2 from the germline V gene are SGHDT and YYEEEE. Germline trimming cut 2 bases from V and 0 bases from J; bases unmatched to any gene: 9. The CDR3 loop spans 17 amino acids. The CDR3 spells CASSFLPGGRANYGYTF. The CDR3 coding sequence is TGTGCCAGCAGCTTTTTGCCAGGGGGCAGGGCTAACTATGGCTACACCTTC.

This clonotype came up a few times. The V gene is TRBV5-1, the J gene TRBJ2-2; D is uncertain. Germline V lookup: CDR1 SGHRS, CDR2 YFSETQ. V was shortened by 4 bases and J by 1 base, with 11 bases between the two germline ends. The CDR3 has 15 residues. The CDR3 region has the DNA TGCGCCAGCAGCCGCGTCGACGGGAACACCGGGGAGCTGTTTTTT. The encoded protein is CASSRVDGNTGELFF.

This clonotype was counted a few times. The chain employs TRBV10-3 and TRBJ2-3; D unresolved. Germline CDR1 is ENHRY and CDR2 is SYGVKD. Trimming took 4 bases from V and 4 from J, leaving 15 bases between them. This CDR3 spans 15 amino acids. The CDR3 sequence is CAISVRWARPDTQYF. CDR3 bases: TGTGCCATCAGTGTCCGTTGGGCGCGTCCAGATACGCAGTATTTT.

In DNA form, the CDR3 reads TGTGCCAGCACGGGGGGATCCACTGAAGCTTTCTTT. Protein: CASTGGSTEAFF. The genes are TRBV6-6 and TRBJ1-1; D possibly corresponds to TRBD1 (5 bases). CDR1 and CDR2 (germline): MNHNY, SVGAGI (reference sequence). The CDR3 loop spans 12 amino acids. Trimming removed 7 bases from V and 4 bases from J, with 10 bases in between.

This clonotype came up a few times. This sequence joins TRBV10-3 and TRBJ1-2, with D unresolved. CDR3 size: 13 residues. V lost 8 bases and J lost 4, with 14 bases in between. Germline V lookup: CDR1 ENHRY, CDR2 SYGVKD. CDR3 residues: CAISGGISYGYTF. The CDR3, as DNA: TGTGCCATCTCTGGCGGAATTTCCTATGGCTACACCTTC.

J is TRBJ1-3 and V is TRBV7-2; 9 bases are a match to TRBD1. The J segment lost 4 bases and the V segment lost 0 bases, leaving 4 bases of the junction unmatched. Per the germline V gene, CDR1 is SGHTA and CDR2 is FQGNSA. This CDR3 contains 16 residues. This CDR3 is CASSLASGTGGNTIYF. DNA of the CDR3: TGTGCCAGCAGCTTAGCCTCTGGGACAGGGGGAAACACCATATATTTT.

This clonotype was seen many times. CDR3 bases: TGTGCCAGCAGCTTAGTGCTAGCGCCCAACAATGAGCAGTTCTTC. Translated: CASSLVLAPNNEQFF. This chain joins TRBV11-1 and TRBJ2-1; possible D gene TRBD2, 6 bases. The CDR3 is 15 amino acids. With 1 base removed from V and 5 bases from J, the gap between germline ends came to 12 bases. From germline, CDR1 is SGHAT and CDR2 FQDESV (reference sequence).

The chain uses TRBV29-1 and TRBJ2-7; the D is unclear. CDR3 size: 11 residues. The germline gives CDR1 SQVTM, CDR2 ANQGSEA. The V and J ends lost 4 bases and 3 bases respectively, with 7 bases between them. The CDR3 DNA sequence: TGCAGCGTTGTCTCATTCTACGAGCAGTACTTC. Translation: CSVVSFYEQYF.

The V and J genes are TRBV6-5 and TRBJ2-1; D is perhaps TRBD1 or TRBD2 (5 bases each). The germline V gene has CDR1 MNHEY and CDR2 SVGAGI. Trimming left V 0 bases short and J 9 bases short, with 15 bases between. CDR3 size: 15 residues. The CDR3 bases are TGTGCCAGCAGTTACTCGAGCGAGGGACCGGGTGAGCAGTTCTTC. Encoded protein: CASSYSSEGPGEQFF.

The chain links TRBV12-3 or TRBV12-4 to TRBJ2-4; 8 positions agree with TRBD1. V lost 3 bases, J lost 5 bases, and 3 bases stayed unmatched. The CDR3 length is 14 residues. The CDR3 loop is CASSLQGAENIQYF. DNA for the CDR3: TGTGCCAGCAGTTTGCAGGGGGCAGAAAACATTCAGTACTTC.

This clonotype was recorded at least ten times. This chain links TRBV6-5 with TRBJ2-7, with D tentatively TRBD1 (5 bases). V lost 0 bases, J lost 6 bases, and 12 bases lay in between. Germline V gene sequence: CDR1 MNHEY, CDR2 SVGAGI. The CDR3 runs 14 residues. CDR3 in amino acids: CASSYSQGFGEQYF. CDR3 coding DNA: TGTGCCAGCAGTTACTCTCAGGGTTTCGGCGAGCAGTACTTC.

This clonotype was detected many times. This chain links TRBV7-9 with TRBJ2-7; possibly TRBD1 for D (6 bases). In germline, CDR1 is SEHNR, CDR2 FQNEAQ (reference sequence). Trimming removed 5 bases at V and 5 bases at J, with 19 bases between. The CDR3 has 15 residues. This CDR3 reads CASSPEGQIRDEQYF. Here the CDR3 DNA reads TGTGCCAGCAGCCCCGAGGGACAAATTAGGGACGAGCAGTACTTC.

The genes are TRBV11-2 and TRBJ2-7; 8 positions agree with TRBD2. Germline V gene sequence: CDR1 SGHAT, CDR2 FQNNGV. This CDR3 is built from 15 residues. With 4 bases clipped from V and 2 bases from J, the junction kept 7 bases outside the gene matches. This chain's CDR3 is CASSSTSGLAYEQYF. Written as DNA, the CDR3 is TGTGCCAGCAGCTCTACCTCGGGACTAGCCTACGAGCAGTACTTC.